These 16 T cell receptor beta chains originate from one sample sequenced in a study of T cell responses to AZD1222 COVID-19 vaccine. Repertoires were generated with immunoSEQ multiplex PCR, while TCRdb's copy carries only in-frame clones and drops some. Of nearly 110,000 clones listed, around 92% are singletons. Sequenced here: peripheral blood, sampled 28 days after the second AZD1222 dose. All receptors derive from an adult who received the AZD1222 COVID-19 vaccine.

The chain is built from TRBV4-1 and TRBJ2-7; 9 nucleotides align to TRBD1. V dropped 3 bases and J dropped 3; count of bases not matched to a gene: 6. Germline lookup yields CDR1 MGHRA and CDR2 YSYEKL. The CDR3 has 15 residues. The chain's CDR3 is CASSHPGTGNYEQYF. The CDR3 DNA reads as TGCGCCAGCAGCCATCCCGGGACAGGGAACTACGAGCAGTACTTC.

The chain uses TRBV10-3 and TRBJ1-1; 8 bases agree with TRBD1. J lost 6 bases, V lost 6 bases, and 9 bases had no gene match. This CDR3 is built from 14 residues. From germline, CDR1 is ENHRY and CDR2 SYGVKD. Here the CDR3 DNA reads TGTGCCATCAGCGCCGACAGGGGACTGGCTGAAGCTTTCTTT. Its protein product is CAISADRGLAEAFF.

The CDR3 protein is CASSVRTSGGHEYNEQFF. CDR3 bases: TGTGCCAGCAGCGTCCGGACTAGCGGGGGCCATGAGTACAATGAGCAGTTCTTC. The chain carries TRBV9 and TRBJ2-1; 13 nucleotides match TRBD2. CDR3 length equals 18 residues. The V gene's germline CDR1 is SGDLS and CDR2 YYNGEE. The trim removed 2 bases at V and 4 bases at J, leaving 9 bases unmatched.

This chain links TRBV14 with TRBJ2-3; the D is unclear. Trimming left V 3 bases short and J 6 bases short, with 4 bases between. The germline V gene has CDR1 SGHDN and CDR2 FVKESK. The length of the CDR3 is 11 residues. CDR3 DNA sequence: TGTGCCAGCAGCCATTCCGATACGCAGTATTTT. Translated, it gives CASSHSDTQYF. Full variable domain (missing parts from reference TRBV14 and TRBJ2-3): EAGVTQFPSHSVIEKGQTVTLRCDPISGHDNLYWYRRVMGKEIKFLLHFVKESKQDESGMPNNRFLAERTGGTYSTLKVQPAELEDSGVYFCASSHSDTQYFGPGTRLTVL.

This clone is a singleton in its sample. The genes are TRBV5-1 and TRBJ2-7; TRBD2 matches 7 bases. Trimming took 0 bases from V and 4 from J; bases not matched to a gene: 7. Germline CDR1 is SGHRS and CDR2 is YFSETQ. CDR3 length equals 15 residues. CDR3 region: CASSLGEGRPYEQYF. The CDR3 DNA follows: TGCGCCAGCAGCTTGGGGGAGGGGAGACCTTACGAGCAGTACTTC.

J is TRBJ1-6 and V is TRBV28, with D tentatively TRBD1 (5 bases). CDR1 and CDR2 (germline): MDHEN, SYDVKM. V lost 8 bases to trimming and J lost 6 bases, with 8 bases between them. The CDR3 is 12 amino acids. The CDR3 protein is CASRGTNSPLHF. In DNA, the CDR3 is TGTGCCAGCCGAGGGACTAATTCACCCCTCCACTTT.

The genes are TRBV15 and TRBJ1-1; the D is unclear. CDR1 LNHNV and CDR2 YYDKDF come from the germline V gene (reference sequence). The V and J ends lost 0 bases and 3 bases respectively, with 17 bases between them. The CDR3 runs to 17 residues. The CDR3 here is CATSRDLGDYGDTEAFF. CDR3 in DNA: TGTGCCACCAGCAGAGATCTCGGAGATTACGGGGACACTGAAGCTTTCTTT.

The genes are TRBV6-4 and TRBJ1-1, with 7 bases lining up with TRBD1. With 2 bases clipped from V and 3 bases from J, the junction kept 6 bases outside the gene matches. CDR3 length: 15 amino acids. CDR1 MRHNA and CDR2 SNTAGT come from the germline V gene. In DNA form, the CDR3 reads TGTGCCAGCAGTGACAGGGGGCGATCCGACACTGAAGCTTTCTTT. Translating gives CASSDRGRSDTEAFF.

The J gene is TRBJ2-1, the V gene TRBV7-7, with 9 positions matching TRBD2. Germline assignment: CDR1 SSHAT and CDR2 FNYEAQ (reference sequence). V trimming: 5 bases; J trimming: 4 bases; junction bases outside the gene matches: 12. This CDR3 contains 17 residues. In DNA, the CDR3 is TGTGCCAGCAGCGTAGGGGTAGCGGGAGAGAATTACAATGAGCAGTTCTTC. Translation: CASSVGVAGENYNEQFF.

V usage is TRBV4-3 and J usage is TRBJ1-2; D may be TRBD1 (5 bases). CDR1 is LGHNA, CDR2 YSLEER, per germline. The CDR3 runs 13 residues. The V end was cut by 1 base, the J end by 7 bases, with 10 bases between. This CDR3 is CASSQGGLGGYTF. The CDR3 DNA follows: TGCGCCAGCAGCCAAGGGGGCTTGGGTGGCTACACCTTC.

The chain joins TRBV3-1 (or the pseudogene TRBV3-2) to TRBJ1-2; unclear D gene. Germline CDR1 is LGHDT and CDR2 is YNNKEL (reference sequence). This CDR3 is 12 amino acids long. Trimming took 4 bases from V and 7 from J, leaving 10 bases between them. The CDR3 nucleotides read TGTGCCAGCAGCCTTCTGGGCCTTGGCTACACCTTC. Translated: CASSLLGLGYTF.

The chain couples TRBV2 to TRBJ1-2; D ambiguous. Germline values: CDR1 SNHLY, CDR2 FYNNEI. Trimming removed 1 base at V and 5 bases at J, with 11 bases between. This CDR3 is 14 amino acids long. The CDR3 DNA is TGTGCCAGCAGTGAAGAAGGGTCTGGGTATGGCTACACCTTC. Translation gives CASSEEGSGYGYTF.

V is TRBV28 and J is TRBJ1-6; perhaps TRBD1 as D (5 bases). The CDR3 is made up of 16 amino acids. Germline V lookup: CDR1 MDHEN, CDR2 SYDVKM. V shed 7 bases and J shed 8 bases, with 21 bases lying between them. CDR3 residues: CASTKKVDIRDSPLHF. The CDR3 DNA sequence: TGTGCCAGCACCAAGAAAGTGGACATTAGAGATTCACCCCTCCACTTT.

CDR3 residues: CASSRDRNNQPQHF. CDR3 DNA sequence: TGTGCCAGCAGTCGGGACAGAAACAATCAGCCCCAGCATTTT. The chain uses TRBV2 and TRBJ1-5; 7 bases fit TRBD1. CDR1 SNHLY and CDR2 FYNNEI come from the germline V gene. This CDR3 has 14 residues. Trimming at V came to 5 bases and at J to 3 bases, leaving 4 bases not matched to a gene.

The chain couples TRBV14 to TRBJ2-1; the D gene is possibly TRBD2 (6 bases). With 4 bases removed from V and 0 bases from J, the gap between germline ends came to 13 bases. The CDR3 sequence is 16 residues long. CDR1 SGHDN and CDR2 FVKESK come from the germline V gene. The CDR3 region is CASSPLDSGSYNEQFF. In DNA form, the CDR3 reads TGTGCCAGCAGCCCCCTGGATAGCGGCTCCTACAATGAGCAGTTCTTC.

The chain employs TRBV7-6 and TRBJ2-3; D may be TRBD2 (5 bases). The germline V and J ends were trimmed by 3 bases and 3 bases, with 19 bases remaining between them. The CDR3 contains 17 residues. Germline V gives CDR1 SGHVS, CDR2 FNYEAQ. CDR3 protein: CASSFRTFPSSTDTQYF. CDR3 sequence (DNA): TGTGCCAGCAGCTTCCGGACTTTTCCCAGCTCGACAGATACGCAGTATTTT. The full variable domain, completed using reference TRBV7-6 and TRBJ2-3, is GAGVSQSPRYKVTKRGQDVALRCDPISGHVSLYWYRQALGQGPEFLTYFNYEAQQDKSGLPNDRFSAERPEGSISTLTIQRTEQRDSAMYRCASSFRTFPSSTDTQYFGPGTRLTVL.